The present T cell receptor beta chain was sequenced within a study of early T cells in non-severe SARS-CoV-2 infection. Study information: Investigators sequenced bulk RNA drawn from unsorted whole blood, and chains remained unpaired.

Findings and caveats of the study: Matching with VDJdb favored anti-spike CD8 responses (missing private and CD4 specificities).

Unique molecular identifiers were attached to individual cDNA molecules. TCRdb recomputed calls from the 5' RACE reads with MiXCR, one row per CDR3 protein. Among 90,000 or so distinct CDR3 sequences listed, around 14% were seen once. This clonotype turned up a few times. Its target is unknown. Specimen: whole blood. The TCR sequence derives from an adult who was a healthcare worker with PCR-confirmed SARS-CoV-2 infection or an uninfected control (not recorded which).

The CDR3 nucleotides are TGCAGCGTTGGACAGGGAATGAATTCACCCCTCCACTTT. Amino acid sequence: CSVGQGMNSPLHF. The J gene is TRBJ1-6, the V gene TRBV29-1, with 7 bases fitting TRBD1. Trimming cost V 4 bases and J 7 bases; bases outside gene matches: 4. There are 13 residues in the CDR3. Germline CDR1 and CDR2: SQVTM and ANQGSEA.